Presented here are 3 T cell receptor beta chains from one specimen sequenced in a study of OX40 agonist ivuxolimab in advanced cancers. Data came from immunoSEQ multiplex PCR; TCRdb stores just in-frame clones and leaves some out. Of fewer than 40,000 clones in the sample, 60% to 85% were seen once. Sequenced material: CD4+ or CD8+ T cells sorted from blood, taken in a trial of the OX40 agonist ivuxolimab. The receptors originated from an adult with an advanced solid tumor such as melanoma, head and neck, liver or kidney cancer.

V gene TRBV5-5 combines with J gene TRBJ2-1, with TRBD2 matching over 12 bases. The ends lost 1 base at V and 10 bases at J; junction bases unmatched: 6. This CDR3 region has 15 residues. CDR1 SGHKS and CDR2 YYEKEE come from the germline V gene (reference sequence). The chain's CDR3 is CASSLKTSGGREQFF. Written as DNA, the CDR3 is TGTGCCAGCAGCTTGAAGACTAGCGGGGGTCGGGAGCAGTTCTTC.

V gene TRBV5-8 combines with J gene TRBJ1-5, with D possibly TRBD1 on 6 matching bases. Trimming removed 5 bases from V and 2 bases from J, with 17 bases in between. Per germline, CDR1 SGHTS and CDR2 YDEGEE. This CDR3 is 16 amino acids long. The CDR3, as DNA: TGTGCCAGCAGACCTACAGGGACACCTGGCAATCAGCCCCAGCATTTT. It translates to CASRPTGTPGNQPQHF.

V usage is TRBV5-8 and J usage is TRBJ2-7; D is unclear. This CDR3 region has 14 residues. Per germline, CDR1 SGHTS and CDR2 YDEGEE. Trimming removed 0 bases at V and 2 bases at J, with 9 bases between. This CDR3 reads CASSLGPATYEQYF. The CDR3 DNA sequence: TGTGCCAGCAGCTTGGGCCCCGCCACCTACGAGCAGTACTTC.